This T cell receptor (beta chain) was obtained from a study of T cell repertoires in cytomegalovirus infection. Across the whole study: Shared public TCR beta signatures pointed to both CMV infection and a matching HLA type. Study-wide findings and caveats: In two of eight donors, the top clonotype was HLA-C-restricted CMV-specific.

TCRdb fed the reads into MiXCR, producing one record per CDR3 protein. The table records 100,000 to 150,000 distinct CDR3 sequences, roughly a quarter of them present only once. As concerns this clonotype: Its antigen is unknown.

This CDR3 spans 14 amino acids. V was trimmed by 3 bases and J by 1 base, leaving 7 bases between them. Germline V gene data show CDR1 as WSHSY and CDR2 as SAAADI. This TCR was recovered from a human donor in good health (CMV status not recorded). Some clones in this sample may be carry-over from other donors' samples. The sample comprised PBMCs, sequenced either directly or after in vitro stimulation (not recorded which). The chain couples TRBV10-2 to TRBJ1-3; D remains unclear. The CDR3 coding sequence is TGCGCCAGCAGTGAAAGGACTTCTGGAAACACCATATATTTT. Amino acid sequence: CASSERTSGNTIYF.